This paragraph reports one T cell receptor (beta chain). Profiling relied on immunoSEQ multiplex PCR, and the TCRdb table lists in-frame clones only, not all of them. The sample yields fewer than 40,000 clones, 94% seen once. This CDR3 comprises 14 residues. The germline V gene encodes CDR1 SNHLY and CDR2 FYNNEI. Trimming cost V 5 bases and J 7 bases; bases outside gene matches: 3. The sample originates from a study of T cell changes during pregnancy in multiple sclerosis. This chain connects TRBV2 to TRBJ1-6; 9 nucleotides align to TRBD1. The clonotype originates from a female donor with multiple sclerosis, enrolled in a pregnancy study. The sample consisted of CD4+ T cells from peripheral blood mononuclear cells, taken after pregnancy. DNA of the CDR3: TGTGCCAGCAGTACTGACAGGGGGAATTCACCCCTCCACTTT. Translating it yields CASSTDRGNSPLHF. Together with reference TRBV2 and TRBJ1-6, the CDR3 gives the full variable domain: EPEVTQTPSHQVTQMGQEVILRCVPISNHLYFYWYRQILGQKVEFLVSFYNNEISEKSEIFDDQFSVERPDGSNFTLKIRSTKLEDSAMYFCASSTDRGNSPLHFGNGTRLTVT.